The subject of this entry is one T cell receptor (beta chain). The junction and the germline gene differ at one end; a read error may be behind it. The CDR3 contains 14 residues. Germline-derived CDR1 and CDR2 are SGHRS and YFSETQ. This entry comes from a study of control samples from healthy donors and cancer patients. The assay was immunoSEQ multiplex PCR, and TCRdb's table has in-frame clones only and misses some. Among approximately 150,000 clones listed, 75% to 95% were seen once. The genes are TRBV5-1 and TRBJ2-1, with D perhaps matching TRBD1 (6 bases). This receptor was identified in a man aged 18 to 30 in good health. Sequencing used blood. The CDR3 region has the DNA TGCGCCAGCAGCTTGGGGGGGCGCTACGATGAGCAGTTCTTC. Translated: CASSLGGRYDEQFF.